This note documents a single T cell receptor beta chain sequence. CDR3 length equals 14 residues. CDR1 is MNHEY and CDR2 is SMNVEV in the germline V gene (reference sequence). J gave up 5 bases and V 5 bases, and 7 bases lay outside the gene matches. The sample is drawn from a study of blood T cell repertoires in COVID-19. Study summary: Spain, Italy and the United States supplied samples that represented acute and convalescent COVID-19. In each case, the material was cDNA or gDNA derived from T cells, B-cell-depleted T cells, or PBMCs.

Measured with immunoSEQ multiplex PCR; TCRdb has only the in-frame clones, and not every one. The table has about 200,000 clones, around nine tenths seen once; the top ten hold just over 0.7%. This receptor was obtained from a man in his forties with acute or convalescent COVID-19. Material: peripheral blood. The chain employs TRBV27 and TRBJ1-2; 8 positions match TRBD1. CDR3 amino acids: CASSTQQGEYGYTF. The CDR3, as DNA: TGTGCCAGCAGTACCCAACAGGGGGAGTATGGCTACACCTTC.